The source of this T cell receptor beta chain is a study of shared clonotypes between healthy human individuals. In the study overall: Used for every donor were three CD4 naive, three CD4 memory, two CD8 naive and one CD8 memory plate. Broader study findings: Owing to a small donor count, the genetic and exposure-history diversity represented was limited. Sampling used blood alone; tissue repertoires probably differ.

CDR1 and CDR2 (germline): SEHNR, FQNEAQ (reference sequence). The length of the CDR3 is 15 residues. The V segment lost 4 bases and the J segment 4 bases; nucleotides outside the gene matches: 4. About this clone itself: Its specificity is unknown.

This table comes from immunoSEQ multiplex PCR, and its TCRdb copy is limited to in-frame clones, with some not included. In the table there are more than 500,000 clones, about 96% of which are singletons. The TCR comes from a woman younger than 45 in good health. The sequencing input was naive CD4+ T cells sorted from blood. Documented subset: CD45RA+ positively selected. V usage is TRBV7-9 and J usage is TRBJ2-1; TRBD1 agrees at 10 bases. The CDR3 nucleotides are TGTGCCAGCAGCTCAGGACAGGGGGGTTACAATGAGCAGTTCTTC. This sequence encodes CASSSGQGGYNEQFF.